The 27 T cell receptor beta chains given below trace back to one sample, sequenced in a study of PD-L1 blockade in urothelial cancer. Sequencing used immunoSEQ multiplex PCR; TCRdb keeps in-frame clones, though not all of them. Here the sample spans just over 50,000 clones, more than 75% being singletons. Sequences were derived from PBMCs, sampled around atezolizumab (anti-PD-L1) treatment. The receptors derive from a man aged 55-75 years with urothelial cancer.

The rearrangement links TRBV6-6 to TRBJ2-7; TRBD2 is a possible D gene (6 bases). Looked up from germline, CDR1 is MNHNY and CDR2 is SVGAGI (reference sequence). Trimming took off 10 bases at V and 2 bases at J, with 15 bases between the two ends. CDR3 size: 13 residues. This CDR3 is CATTPSATYEQYF. The CDR3, as DNA: TGTGCCACGACACCTAGCGCAACCTACGAGCAGTACTTC.

The chain carries TRBV7-3 and TRBJ2-3, with 7 positions matching TRBD2. The CDR3 runs 15 residues. J gave up 5 bases and V 3 bases, and 8 bases lay outside the gene matches. The germline V gene encodes CDR1 SGHTA and CDR2 FQGTGA. CDR3 sequence (DNA): TGTGCCAGCAGCTTGGGCGGGAGTCGGGGAGATACGCAGTATTTT. Protein product: CASSLGGSRGDTQYF. Full variable domain (missing parts from reference TRBV7-3 and TRBJ2-3): GAGVSQTPSNKVTEKGKYVELRCDPISGHTALYWYRQSLGQGPEFLIYFQGTGAADDSGLPNDRFFAVRPEGSVSTLKIQRTERGDSAVYLCASSLGGSRGDTQYFGPGTRLTVL.

The genes are TRBV6-6 and TRBJ2-1, with 12 nucleotides matching TRBD2. The CDR3 consists of 15 residues. Trimming cost V 7 bases and J 10 bases; bases outside gene matches: 11. The V gene's germline CDR1 is MNHNY and CDR2 SVGAGI (reference sequence). CDR3 amino acids: CASIPSGRAIIEQFF. DNA of the CDR3: TGTGCCAGCATCCCTAGCGGGAGGGCCATTATCGAGCAGTTCTTC.

This chain connects TRBV11-3 to TRBJ1-4, with unresolved D. The V and J ends lost 1 base and 0 bases respectively, with 6 bases between them. This CDR3 is built from 15 residues. From germline, CDR1 is SGHNT and CDR2 YENEEA. The CDR3 DNA is TGTGCCAGCAGCTTAGTAACAGCAACTAATGAAAAACTGTTTTTT. It yields the protein CASSLVTATNEKLFF.

V and J are TRBV2 and TRBJ2-2; D may be TRBD1 (7 bases). V lost 7 bases, J lost 7 bases, and 19 bases lay in between. Germline V lookup: CDR1 SNHLY, CDR2 FYNNEI. This CDR3 has 15 amino acids. In DNA, the CDR3 is TGTGCCAGCATCAAGGAGGAGGGGGCAAACGGGGAGCTGTTTTTT. The encoded protein is CASIKEEGANGELFF.

V is TRBV7-8 and J is TRBJ2-7; 8 bases agree with TRBD2. The CDR3 length is 14 residues. Germline CDR1 and CDR2: SGHVS and FQNEAQ. Trimming at V came to 7 bases and at J to 2 bases, leaving 7 bases not matched to a gene. CDR3 sequence reads: CASTPGGGTYEQYF. The CDR3 bases are TGTGCCAGCACCCCGGGAGGGGGAACCTACGAGCAGTACTTC.

The table lists this clone with a count of one. The V gene is TRBV7-2, the J gene TRBJ2-1, with D possibly TRBD1 on 6 matching bases. The V end lost 5 bases, the J end lost 5 bases, and 22 bases lay between the germline ends. The germline V gene has CDR1 SGHTA and CDR2 FQGNSA. The CDR3 totals 17 residues. CDR3 region: CASSRGQPLATDNEQFF. The CDR3 DNA follows: TGTGCCAGCAGCCGCGGACAGCCCTTAGCTACCGACAATGAGCAGTTCTTC.

Turning to this clone: One end of the junction varies from germline; a read error may be responsible. This sequence joins TRBV19 and TRBJ2-4, with a possible D match to TRBD2 (6 bases). The CDR3 totals 13 residues. Germline loops: CDR1 LNHDA, CDR2 SQIVND (reference sequence). The CDR3 DNA follows: TGTGCCAGTAGTATAGATTGGAGGGTTAAAGTACACTTC. Translation gives CASSIDWRVKVHF. Full variable domain (remainder filled in from reference TRBV19 and TRBJ2-4): DGGITQSPKYLFRKEGQNVTLSCEQNLNHDAMYWYRQDPGQGLRLIYYSQIVNDFQKGDIAEGYSVSREKKESFPLTVTSAQKNPTAFYLCASSIDWRVKVHFGAGTRLSVL.

This chain uses TRBV6-5 with TRBJ2-7; no clear D gene. The CDR3 runs to 14 residues. Trimming took off 5 bases at V and 2 bases at J, with 13 bases between the two ends. Looked up from germline, CDR1 is MNHEY and CDR2 is SVGAGI. Here the CDR3 reads CASSTGVGTYEQYF. CDR3 sequence (DNA): TGTGCCAGCAGTACCGGAGTCGGAACCTACGAGCAGTACTTC.

The rearrangement uses TRBV9 and TRBJ1-6; D is possibly TRBD1 (5 bases). The ends were cut back, 0 bases at V and 5 bases at J, with 12 bases in the middle. The CDR3 extends over 16 amino acids. Germline CDR1 and CDR2: SGDLS and YYNGEE. The CDR3 DNA is TGTGCCAGCAGCGTAGACAGGACCCCCAATAATTCACCCCTCCACTTT. It specifies CASSVDRTPNNSPLHF.

This chain links TRBV7-9 with TRBJ1-5; no firm D call. The V and J ends lost 2 bases and 4 bases respectively, with 12 bases between them. Germline V gene data show CDR1 as SEHNR and CDR2 as FQNEAQ (reference sequence). The CDR3 has 15 amino acids. CDR3 protein: CASSLIDSVNQPQHF. The CDR3 region has the DNA TGTGCCAGCAGCTTAATCGATTCGGTAAATCAGCCCCAGCATTTT.

J is TRBJ2-5 and V is TRBV7-9; 8 bases line up with TRBD1. This CDR3 spans 13 amino acids. The ends lost 7 bases at V and 4 bases at J; junction bases unmatched: 5. Germline CDR1 reads SEHNR; CDR2 reads FQNEAQ (reference sequence). CDR3 protein: CASIAQGGETQYF. In nucleotides, the CDR3 is TGTGCCAGCATCGCACAGGGGGGAGAGACCCAGTACTTC.

The chain recombines TRBV18 with TRBJ1-3, with 9 bases fitting TRBD1. J was trimmed by 1 base and V by 0 bases; bases with no gene match: 1. This CDR3 comprises 16 residues. Germline assignment: CDR1 KGHSH and CDR2 LQKENI. The CDR3 DNA follows: TGTGCCAGCTCACCACCCGGGACAGGGTCTGGAAACACCATATATTTT. Protein product: CASSPPGTGSGNTIYF.

The V call is TRBV5-1, the J call TRBJ2-5, with 11 bases fitting TRBD2. The CDR3 covers 15 residues. Germline V gene lookup returns CDR1 SGHRS and CDR2 YFSETQ. Trimming removed 4 bases from V and 5 bases from J; junction bases left unmatched: 7. In nucleotides, the CDR3 is TGCGCCAGCAGCCCAATTAGCGGGAGGGTGGAGACCCAGTACTTC. The encoded protein is CASSPISGRVETQYF.

The chain is built from TRBV20-1 and TRBJ1-1; D unclear. Germline values: CDR1 DFQATT, CDR2 SNEGSKA (reference sequence). CDR3 length: 11 residues. V shed 7 bases and J shed 1 base, with 7 bases lying between them. The CDR3 DNA reads TGCAGTGAAGCGGCGAACACTGAAGCTTTCTTT. It codes for CSEAANTEAFF.

The chain joins TRBV4-1 to TRBJ1-2; 10 bases are shared with TRBD1. V gave up 2 bases and J gave up 2 bases; unmatched junction bases: 5. Looked up from germline, CDR1 is MGHRA and CDR2 is YSYEKL. This CDR3 has 16 amino acids. The CDR3 protein is CASSQRTGQGNYGYTF. The CDR3 nucleotides are TGCGCCAGCAGCCAAAGAACGGGACAGGGGAACTATGGCTACACCTTC.

The chain has TRBV2 and TRBJ2-5, with 8 bases lining up with TRBD2. The CDR3 runs to 16 residues. V was clipped by 3 bases and J by 3 bases; unmatched bases: 9. Per germline, CDR1 SNHLY and CDR2 FYNNEI. The DNA of the CDR3 is TGTGCCAGCAGTGAGGAGCTGCGGGGGGCTGAAGAGACCCAGTACTTC. Residues: CASSEELRGAEETQYF.

This chain links TRBV18 with TRBJ2-5; TRBD2 agrees at 8 bases. This CDR3 has 16 amino acids. J lost 7 bases, V lost 3 bases, and 13 bases had no gene match. Germline-derived CDR1 and CDR2 are KGHSH and LQKENI. CDR3 protein: CASSPEAGAPTGTQYF. CDR3 nucleotide sequence: TGTGCCAGCTCACCGGAAGCGGGGGCTCCCACGGGGACCCAGTACTTC.

This chain connects TRBV11-3 to TRBJ2-5, with a tentative D call TRBD1 (5 bases). Between the trimmed V and J ends, which lost 4 bases and 2 bases, there was a span of 20 bases. Looked up from germline, CDR1 is SGHNT and CDR2 is YENEEA. CDR3 size: 17 residues. The CDR3 DNA sequence: TGTGCCAGCAGCTCCTATATAAAAAGGGGTTTTCAAGAGACCCAGTACTTC. It encodes CASSSYIKRGFQETQYF.

This chain links TRBV28 with TRBJ1-2; no firm D call. CDR3 length: 13 amino acids. CDR1 is MDHEN and CDR2 is SYDVKM in the germline V gene. V lost 1 base, J lost 4 bases, and 7 bases lay in between. The CDR3 sequence is CASSLSGGYGYTF. The CDR3 coding sequence is TGTGCCAGCAGTTTATCGGGAGGCTATGGCTACACCTTC.

This clone appeared a single time. The V call is TRBV11-3, the J call TRBJ1-1; no clear D. Germline V gives CDR1 SGHNT, CDR2 YENEEA. The CDR3 is 15 amino acids. The V gene lost 2 bases and the J gene lost 4 bases, with 14 bases spanning the gap. The CDR3: CASSLNAYPTTEAFF. DNA of the CDR3: TGTGCCAGCAGCTTAAATGCCTACCCCACCACTGAAGCTTTCTTT.

The chain joins TRBV9 to TRBJ1-4; D is unresolved. The germline V and J ends were trimmed by 3 bases and 6 bases, with 9 bases remaining between them. The CDR3 runs to 13 residues. Germline-derived CDR1 and CDR2 are SGDLS and YYNGEE. In DNA, the CDR3 is TGTGCCAGCAGCGCGCCGGTTGATGAAAAACTGTTTTTT. This translates into CASSAPVDEKLFF.

This chain joins TRBV28 and TRBJ2-3, with D perhaps matching TRBD1 (6 bases). Per germline, CDR1 MDHEN and CDR2 SYDVKM. Trimming removed 4 bases from V and 2 bases from J, with 13 bases in between. The CDR3 consists of 15 residues. For the CDR3, the DNA is TGTGCCAGCAGTTCGGACAGCACTTTCACAGATACGCAGTATTTT. Protein sequence: CASSSDSTFTDTQYF. The full variable domain, with the rest looked up from reference TRBV28 and TRBJ2-3, is DVKVTQSSRYLVKRTGEKVFLECVQDMDHENMFWYRQDPGLGLRLIYFSYDVKMKEKGDIPEGYSVSREKKERFSLILESASTNQTSMYLCASSSDSTFTDTQYFGPGTRLTVL.

This rearrangement joins TRBV29-1 to TRBJ1-3; maybe TRBD1 (5 bases). The CDR3 loop spans 12 amino acids. From germline, CDR1 is SQVTM and CDR2 ANQGSEA. Between the trimmed V and J ends, which lost 7 bases and 0 bases, there was a span of 7 bases. Here the CDR3 reads CSGGDSGNTIYF. The CDR3 coding sequence is TGCAGCGGGGGGGACTCTGGAAACACCATATATTTT.

The chain joins TRBV7-2 to TRBJ1-2; weak D call: TRBD1 (5 bases). Germline CDR1 and CDR2: SGHTA and FQGNSA. The CDR3 is made up of 11 amino acids. Trimming removed 10 bases from V and 9 bases from J, with 15 bases in between. The CDR3 bases are TGTGCCACCCGCCCGGGGGTGAGCTACACCTTC. This gives the protein CATRPGVSYTF.

The chain is built from TRBV30 and TRBJ2-1; 7 bases agree with TRBD2. The CDR3 runs 13 residues. In germline, CDR1 is GTSNPN, CDR2 SVGIG (reference sequence). J was trimmed by 6 bases and V by 2 bases; bases with no gene match: 4. The CDR3 bases are TGTGCCTGGAGTTTGGGAGGGACCAATGAGCAGTTCTTC. It is translated as CAWSLGGTNEQFF.

The chain has TRBV9 and TRBJ1-1, with 9 bases fitting TRBD1. This CDR3 has 13 amino acids. The ends lost 4 bases at V and 4 bases at J; junction bases unmatched: 2. Germline V gene lookup returns CDR1 SGDLS and CDR2 YYNGEE. CDR3 nucleotide sequence: TGTGCCAGCAGCACAGGGGGCATCACTGAAGCTTTCTTT. Translation gives CASSTGGITEAFF.